The present T cell receptor beta chain was sequenced within a study of T cells in Graves' hyperthyroidism and ophthalmopathy (dated by TCRdb to between 2018 and 2021). Context from the whole study: Peripheral blood was collected at initial diagnosis, before any treatment. TCR V-J signatures able to tell the groups apart were searched for in a discovery cohort of more than 90 patients, of whom over 40 had Graves' ophthalmopathy and some 60 had stable Graves' hyperthyroidism. In roughly six Graves' hyperthyroidism patients, the study also compared T-cell repertoires from thyroid tissue with T-cell repertoires from blood. The paper describes TCR Vbeta CDR3 sequencing of fewer than 150 peripheral blood samples, made up of some 40 ophthalmopathy patients, approximately 76 hyperthyroidism patients and some 17 progressor patients. After sampling, hyperthyroidism patients received methimazole starting at 30 mg daily, and ophthalmopathy patients received high-dose intravenous methylprednisolone. Prospective prediction of ophthalmopathy was tested in an independent validation cohort of 18 to 20 hyperthyroidism patients and around 16 patients who later progressed to ophthalmopathy. For training and testing, the 95 to 100 patients in the discovery cohort were randomly divided in a 7:3 ratio. Broad study findings and their caveats: Sample size was not statistically predetermined, and blinding of investigators to group allocation was not performed. A model built on a 13 V-J signature distinguished ophthalmopathy from stable hyperthyroidism, reaching around 87% sensitivity and around 81% specificity in cross-validation and 80%/75% in testing. In validation, the model predicted progression to ophthalmopathy a median of about 6.8 months before onset, with approximately 70% sensitivity and more than 72% specificity. Blood samples also contained most of the expanded thyroid clonotypes (frequency above 0.001), which suggests that blood repertoires may reflect thyroid immune responses.

In this sample, this clonotype turned up many times. What this receptor recognizes is not known. Base qualities are not at hand, and no much larger clone is one base apart. Amplification of TCR beta CDR3 regions was carried out from RNA transcripts. The TCR CDR3 was subjected to a first round of RT-PCR using the HTBI primer set and the Qiagen OneStep RT-PCR kit. A second multiplex PCR round built the libraries, followed by size selection and purification. Paired-end sequencing of the libraries was performed with 100 bp reads on an Illumina HiSeq2000. The source study handled its data this way. SOAPnuke was used to process the raw data, with reads discarded if the reads contained adapters or uncalled bases, had a mean Phred below 15, or lacked an exact constant-primer or identifier match. COPE v1.2.5 was used to merge high-quality paired reads, and clonotypes were defined as unique nucleotide sequences. Clonotypes were aligned to IMGT TRBV, TRBD and TRBJ reference segments using MiTCR v1.1. Analysis was restricted to V-J combinations with a frequency above 0.0001, which covered just over 98% of repertoires. The TCS score was defined as F50 (clonal expansion) divided by E x V (chaos), with BLOSUM62-based TCRdist calculated between CDR3 peptides within each V-J. Welch's t-statistics and random forest reduced 514 V-J features to 13, which were used in a naive Bayes classifier (R e1071). TCRdb ran its own pipeline on the public reads, namely fastp trimming at Q25 and MiXCR clone calling, and kept in-frame beta chains. Each record represents a unique CDR3 protein, reported with the most common genes and DNA among its rows. Clone size and V and J calls follow TCRdb, not the original study. The sample table records around 380,000 distinct CDR3 sequences; roughly 12% of these occur just once. Less than 25% of the sample is held by the ten biggest clonotypes.

The hyperthyroidism patients were between 18 and 65 years old and newly diagnosed, with a disease duration of less than 2 months. Exclusion was applied to patients with uncontrolled infections, other autoimmune diseases, pregnancy or lactation. Clinical symptoms, serum thyroxine and TRAb, thyroid ultrasound, and orbital computed tomography formed the basis for the diagnoses. For progressor patients, blood was drawn at the first diagnosis of hyperthyroidism, before any ophthalmopathy symptoms had appeared. PBMCs were isolated from approximately 10 ml of fresh peripheral blood by Ficoll-Paque density gradient centrifugation. Progressor patients were initially diagnosed with Graves' hyperthyroidism and developed ophthalmopathy during follow-up. Total RNA was extracted using Trizol reagent, and RNA quality was assessed on an Agilent 2100 Bioanalyzer. Taken from the germline V gene, the CDR1 and CDR2 loops are MDHEN and SYDVKM. The CDR3 runs 15 amino acids, cysteine and phenylalanine included. The retained sequence is limited to the CDR3, 45 bases, with the frame set at the first base. V is shortened by 1 base, J by 8 bases, and the region joining them spans 12 bases.

The receptor was derived from a man in his thirties or forties with Graves' hyperthyroidism that later progressed to Graves' ophthalmopathy. The chain employs TRBV28 and TRBJ1-6, with the D gene not confidently named. The specimen was blood. The DNA sequence is TGTGCCAGCAGTTTATTTTCCAGGCGTCATTCACCCCTCCACTTT. It translates as CASSLFSRRHSPLHF.